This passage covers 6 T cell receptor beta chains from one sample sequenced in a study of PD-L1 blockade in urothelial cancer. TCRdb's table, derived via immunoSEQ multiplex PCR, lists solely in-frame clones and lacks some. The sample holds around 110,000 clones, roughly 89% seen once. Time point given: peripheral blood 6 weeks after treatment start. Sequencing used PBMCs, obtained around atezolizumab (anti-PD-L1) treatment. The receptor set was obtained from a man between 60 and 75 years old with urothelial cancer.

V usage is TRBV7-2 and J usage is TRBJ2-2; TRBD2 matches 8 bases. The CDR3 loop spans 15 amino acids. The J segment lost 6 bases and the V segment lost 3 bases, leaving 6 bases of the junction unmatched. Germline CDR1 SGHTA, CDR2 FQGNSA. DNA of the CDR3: TGTGCCAGCAGCTTGGACAGCGGGAGAGCCGGGGAGCTGTTTTTT. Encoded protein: CASSLDSGRAGELFF. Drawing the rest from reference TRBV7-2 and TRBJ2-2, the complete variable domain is GAGVSQSPSNKVTEKGKDVELRCDPISGHTALYWYRQSLGQGLEFLIYFQGNSAPDKSGLPSDRFSAERTGGSVSTLTIQRTQQEDSAVYLCASSLDSGRAGELFFGEGSRLTVL.

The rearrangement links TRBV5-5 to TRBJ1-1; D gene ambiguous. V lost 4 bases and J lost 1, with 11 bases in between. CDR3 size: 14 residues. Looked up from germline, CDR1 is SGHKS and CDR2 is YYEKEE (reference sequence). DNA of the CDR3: TGTGCCAGCAGCCTACAGCCGAAGAACACTGAAGCTTTCTTT. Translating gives CASSLQPKNTEAFF. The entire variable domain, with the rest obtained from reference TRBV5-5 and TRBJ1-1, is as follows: DAGVTQSPTHLIKTRGQQVTLRCSPISGHKSVSWYQQVLGQGPQFIFQYYEKEERGRGNFPDRFSARQFPNYSSELNVNALLLGDSALYLCASSLQPKNTEAFFGQGTRLTVV.

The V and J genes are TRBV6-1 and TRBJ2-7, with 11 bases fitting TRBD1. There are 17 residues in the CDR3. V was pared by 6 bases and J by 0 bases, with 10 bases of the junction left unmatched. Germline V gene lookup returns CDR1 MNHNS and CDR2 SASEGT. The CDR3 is CASSEPRGQGGSYEQYF. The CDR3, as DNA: TGTGCCAGCAGCGAACCACGGGGACAGGGGGGCTCCTACGAGCAGTACTTC.

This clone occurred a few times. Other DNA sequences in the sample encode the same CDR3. The CDR3 DNA follows: TGTGCCAGCAGCGTAGCGGGGAACACTGAAGCTTTCTTT. Protein product: CASSVAGNTEAFF. V and J are TRBV9 and TRBJ1-1; D is undetermined. V lost 0 bases to trimming and J lost 1 base, with 4 bases between them. The CDR3 totals 13 residues. The V gene's germline CDR1 is SGDLS and CDR2 YYNGEE.

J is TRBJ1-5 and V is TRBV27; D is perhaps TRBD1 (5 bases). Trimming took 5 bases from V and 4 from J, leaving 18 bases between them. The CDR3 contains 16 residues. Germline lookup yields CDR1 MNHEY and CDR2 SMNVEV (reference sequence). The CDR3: CASSPVVQGGNQPQHF. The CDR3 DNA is TGTGCCAGCAGTCCAGTTGTCCAGGGCGGTAATCAGCCCCAGCATTTT.

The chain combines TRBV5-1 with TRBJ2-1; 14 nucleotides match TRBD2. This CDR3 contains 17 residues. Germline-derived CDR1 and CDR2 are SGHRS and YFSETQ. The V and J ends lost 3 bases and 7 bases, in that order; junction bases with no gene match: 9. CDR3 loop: CASSSGLAGVNGNEQFF. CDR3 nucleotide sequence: TGCGCCAGCAGCTCGGGACTAGCGGGAGTCAATGGGAATGAGCAGTTCTTC.